This T cell receptor beta chain emerged from a study of Ad26.COV2.S vaccination and SARS-CoV-2 variants. Overall study context: The study gave Ad26.COV2.S intramuscularly, once or twice 56 days apart.

Specified treatment: roughly 20 received Ad26.COV2.S at low or high dose, single or two shots; five or six received placebo; per-sample allocation not given. Sampling happened 63 days after the first vaccine or placebo injection. An adult aged 18-55 years in Boston served as the donor. The assay was immunoSEQ multiplex PCR, and TCRdb's table has in-frame clones only and misses some. The sample includes 300,000 to 350,000 clones, roughly 80% of them seen just once. The germline V gene has CDR1 SGDLS and CDR2 YYNGEE. Germline trimming cut 3 bases from V and 5 bases from J; bases unmatched to any gene: 4. The length of the CDR3 is 13 residues.

The origin of this receptor is a person between 18 and 59 years old who received the Ad26.COV2.S COVID-19 vaccine or a placebo. Sequenced here: peripheral blood, sampled in a trial of Ad26.COV2.S vaccine versus placebo. V gene TRBV9 combines with J gene TRBJ1-2, with 7 bases lining up with TRBD1. CDR3 bases: TGTGCCAGCAGCGGGGACAGCCGTTATGGCTACACCTTC. Its translation: CASSGDSRYGYTF.